Shown below are 30 T cell receptor beta chains from a single sample sequenced in a study of T-cell reconstitution after alpha-beta-depleted transplantation in children. Unique molecular identifiers tagged the TCRbeta library. TCRdb used MiXCR to reprocess the PCR reads, holding one entry per CDR3 protein. The table lists about 220,000 distinct CDR3 sequences, roughly 18% of them singletons. This specimen was PBMCs, mostly from graft donor cells, taken 360 days after TCRalphabeta/CD19-depleted stem cell transplant. The source of these receptors is a male patient aged 2-10 years who had a stem cell transplant for acute lymphoblastic leukemia, so the T cells may come from the graft donor.

The chain combines TRBV5-1 with TRBJ2-2; D gene ambiguous. The ends were cut back, 3 bases at V and 6 bases at J, with 6 bases in the middle. Looked up from germline, CDR1 is SGHRS and CDR2 is YFSETQ. This CDR3 is built from 12 residues. CDR3 protein: CASSSGAGELFF. As DNA, the CDR3 is TGCGCCAGCAGCTCAGGAGCCGGGGAGCTGTTTTTT.

The V and J genes are TRBV5-5 and TRBJ1-6; D is uncertain. Trimming took off 4 bases at V and 8 bases at J, with 16 bases between the two ends. Germline CDR1 SGHKS, CDR2 YYEKEE (reference sequence). The CDR3 is 15 residues long. In DNA form, the CDR3 reads TGTGCCAGCAGCCATGATGGGAGGCGCGATTCACCCCTCCACTTT. It yields the protein CASSHDGRRDSPLHF.

This clonotype was observed many times. The chain employs TRBV20-1 and TRBJ2-5; a weak D match, TRBD1 (7 bases). The CDR3 has 13 residues. Germline assignment: CDR1 DFQATT and CDR2 SNEGSKA (reference sequence). Trimming took off 6 bases at V and 1 base at J, with 12 bases between the two ends. In nucleotides, the CDR3 is TGCAGTGCCAGGGGGGACAGCCAAGAGACCCAGTACTTC. Translation gives CSARGDSQETQYF.

The count of this clonotype is one. This chain joins TRBV9 and TRBJ2-6; D is perhaps TRBD1 (5 bases). The V end was cut by 2 bases, the J end by 0 bases, with 12 bases between. This CDR3 has 17 residues. CDR1 and CDR2 from the germline V gene are SGDLS and YYNGEE. Here the CDR3 reads CASSVAPRVSGANVLTF. DNA of the CDR3: TGTGCCAGCAGCGTGGCGCCCAGGGTCTCTGGGGCCAACGTCCTGACTTTC.

This rearrangement joins TRBV19 to TRBJ1-5; D is unresolved. The CDR3 has 12 amino acids. The germline V gene encodes CDR1 LNHDA and CDR2 SQIVND (reference sequence). V dropped 3 bases and J dropped 6 bases, with 6 bases sitting between them. The CDR3, as DNA: TGTGCCAGTAGTATTAGGTTTCAGCCCCAGCATTTT. It codes for CASSIRFQPQHF.

The gene calls are TRBV28 and TRBJ2-1; unclear D gene. The CDR3 extends over 16 amino acids. Trimming took 5 bases from V and 0 from J, leaving 14 bases between them. The germline V gene encodes CDR1 MDHEN and CDR2 SYDVKM. The CDR3 loop is CASSPPPQSSYNEQFF. Written as DNA, the CDR3 is TGTGCCAGCAGTCCCCCCCCCCAATCCTCCTACAATGAGCAGTTCTTC.

Only a few counts were recorded for this clonotype. The chain links TRBV7-9 to TRBJ1-2; possibly TRBD1 for D (6 bases). Germline-derived CDR1 and CDR2 are SEHNR and FQNEAQ (reference sequence). The CDR3 is 15 amino acids. The germline V and J ends were trimmed by 5 bases and 3 bases, with 16 bases remaining between them. The CDR3 loop reads CASSQQGTGDYGYTF. CDR3 nucleotides: TGTGCCAGCAGCCAACAGGGTACCGGTGACTATGGCTACACCTTC.

This clonotype was seen only a few times. The V and J genes are TRBV29-1 and TRBJ2-3, with 13 bases fitting TRBD2. Trimming cost V 7 bases and J 2 bases; bases outside gene matches: 6. The CDR3 has 15 residues. Germline loops: CDR1 SQVTM, CDR2 ANQGSEA. The CDR3 reads CSAGTSGEFTDTQYF. The CDR3 nucleotides read TGCAGCGCTGGGACTAGCGGGGAGTTCACAGATACGCAGTATTTT.

V and J are TRBV27 and TRBJ2-7; a possible D gene is TRBD1 (5 bases). V lost 3 bases and J lost 6, with 15 bases in between. The CDR3 runs to 14 residues. Germline CDR1 reads MNHEY; CDR2 reads SMNVEV (reference sequence). The DNA for the CDR3 is TGTGCCAGCAGTTTCACACGTCAGGGTGCCGAGCAGTACTTC. It encodes CASSFTRQGAEQYF.

This clonotype has more than one count but fewer than ten. The chain combines TRBV28 with TRBJ2-7; 14 positions match TRBD2. J lost 3 bases, V lost 5 bases, and 9 bases had no gene match. Germline CDR1 and CDR2: MDHEN and SYDVKM. CDR3 length equals 17 residues. CDR3 sequence (DNA): TGTGCCAGCAGTCCCGGGACTAGCGGGGGAGAATTCTACGAGCAGTACTTC. Protein sequence: CASSPGTSGGEFYEQYF.

The table lists this clonotype with a few counts. V and J are TRBV6-2 or TRBV6-3 and TRBJ2-1; 8 positions match TRBD1. This CDR3 region has 15 residues. The junction had 7 bases not matched to a gene; V was cut back by 4 bases and J by 5 bases. CDR1 is MNHEY, CDR2 SVGEGT, per germline. The CDR3 region is CASSFPQGAHNEQFF. CDR3 in DNA: TGTGCCAGCAGTTTCCCGCAGGGGGCCCACAATGAGCAGTTCTTC.

The sample holds a few counts of this clonotype. V and J are TRBV20-1 and TRBJ1-1; no definite D call. This CDR3 region has 13 residues. The ends were cut back, 4 bases at V and 4 bases at J, with 13 bases in the middle. Germline values: CDR1 DFQATT, CDR2 SNEGSKA (reference sequence). This CDR3 is CSAIWDWGTEAFF. Written as DNA, the CDR3 is TGCAGTGCTATTTGGGATTGGGGCACTGAAGCTTTCTTT.

The gene calls are TRBV29-1 and TRBJ2-3; either TRBD1 or TRBD2 may supply D (5 bases each). The CDR3 has 15 amino acids. With 1 base removed from V and 0 bases from J, the gap between germline ends came to 11 bases. CDR1 is SQVTM and CDR2 is ANQGSEA in the germline V gene. CDR3 DNA: TGCAGCGTTGAAGGTGGGACGTCTAGCACAGATACGCAGTATTTT. Protein product: CSVEGGTSSTDTQYF.

The V gene is TRBV5-1, the J gene TRBJ1-1; 12 bases map to TRBD1. Germline trimming cut 4 bases from V and 7 bases from J; bases unmatched to any gene: 8. Per the germline V gene, CDR1 is SGHRS and CDR2 is YFSETQ. The CDR3 is made up of 15 amino acids. The CDR3 loop is CASSSRDRGLYEAFF. DNA for the CDR3: TGCGCCAGCAGCAGCCGGGACAGGGGGCTCTATGAAGCTTTCTTT.

V usage is TRBV7-3 and J usage is TRBJ2-1; 7 nucleotides line up with TRBD1. V was pared by 3 bases and J by 4 bases, with 6 bases of the junction left unmatched. The V gene's germline CDR1 is SGHTA and CDR2 FQGTGA. The CDR3 is 15 residues long. As DNA, the CDR3 is TGTGCCAGCAGCTTCTCCGGGACAGCGTACAATGAGCAGTTCTTC. Translation: CASSFSGTAYNEQFF.

The chain links TRBV12-3 or TRBV12-4 to TRBJ2-1; D unresolved. The CDR3 runs to 15 residues. The ends were cut back, 3 bases at V and 4 bases at J, with 13 bases in the middle. The CDR3 DNA sequence: TGTGCCAGCAGTTTTCGGTCTATCGAGTACAATGAGCAGTTCTTC. Translating gives CASSFRSIEYNEQFF.

This clonotype came up a few times. This chain uses TRBV20-1 with TRBJ2-3; D gene ambiguous. This CDR3 region has 16 residues. V was clipped by 0 bases and J by 3 bases, with 16 bases between them. The germline V gene has CDR1 DFQATT and CDR2 SNEGSKA (reference sequence). The CDR3 sequence is CSAREYADWKTDTQYF. CDR3 sequence (DNA): TGCAGTGCTAGAGAATACGCTGACTGGAAGACAGATACGCAGTATTTT.

This clonotype was counted between two and nine times. The V call is TRBV5-1, the J call TRBJ2-7; D may be TRBD1 or TRBD2 (5 bases each). CDR1 is SGHRS and CDR2 is YFSETQ in the germline V gene. Trimming pared 3 bases from V and 7 bases from J, leaving 17 bases between. CDR3 size: 14 residues. In DNA, the CDR3 is TGCGCCAGCAGCTGGCAGTCCGGTTGGGGGGAGCAGTACTTC. It is translated as CASSWQSGWGEQYF.

V and J are TRBV3-1 and TRBJ2-1, with 9 bases fitting TRBD1. Germline trimming cut 1 base from V and 9 bases from J; bases unmatched to any gene: 4. The CDR3 totals 14 residues. Germline loops: CDR1 LGHDT, CDR2 YNNKEL (reference sequence). The chain's CDR3 is CASSQGTGATEQFF. CDR3 in DNA: TGTGCCAGCAGCCAAGGGACAGGGGCTACTGAGCAGTTCTTC.

This clonotype was found a few times. The genes are TRBV6-5 and TRBJ2-2; 7 bases are shared with TRBD1. The junction had 4 bases not matched to a gene; V was cut back by 4 bases and J by 5 bases. The CDR3 is 14 amino acids. Germline CDR1 and CDR2: MNHEY and SVGAGI. The CDR3 coding sequence is TGTGCCAGCAGTTCCTACAGGGGTACCGGGGAGCTGTTTTTT. The encoded protein is CASSSYRGTGELFF.

This clonotype occurred a few times. This chain links TRBV28 with TRBJ2-1; unclear D gene. The germline V and J ends were trimmed by 2 bases and 6 bases, with 8 bases remaining between them. The length of the CDR3 is 13 residues. CDR1 is MDHEN, CDR2 SYDVKM, per germline. In nucleotides, the CDR3 is TGTGCCAGCAGTTTAAGCTACCGCAATGAGCAGTTCTTC. It codes for CASSLSYRNEQFF.

CDR3 region: CASSLGTTQYF. CDR3 bases: TGTGCCAGCAGTTTAGGGACTACGCAGTATTTT. The V and J genes are TRBV6-2 or TRBV6-3 and TRBJ2-3, with D perhaps assigned TRBD1 or TRBD2 (5 bases each). Germline V gives CDR1 MNHEY, CDR2 SVGEGT. Trimming pared 4 bases from V and 8 bases from J, leaving 7 bases between. CDR3 length: 11 amino acids.

The gene calls are TRBV11-1 and TRBJ2-2; TRBD1 might be the D (5 bases). The CDR3 length is 14 residues. The V gene lost 9 bases and the J gene lost 0 bases, with 11 bases spanning the gap. Germline V gives CDR1 SGHAT, CDR2 FQDESV (reference sequence). CDR3 loop: CARPGAANTGELFF. The CDR3 DNA follows: TGTGCCAGGCCTGGGGCCGCGAACACCGGGGAGCTGTTTTTT.

This clonotype was counted between two and nine times. The gene calls are TRBV2 and TRBJ2-3, with D maybe TRBD1 (6 bases). Germline V gene data show CDR1 as SNHLY and CDR2 as FYNNEI. Trimming left V 3 bases short and J 1 base short, with 14 bases between. This CDR3 has 16 residues. CDR3 in amino acids: CASSDQRQVRTDTQYF. As DNA, the CDR3 is TGTGCCAGCAGTGATCAAAGACAGGTCCGCACAGATACGCAGTATTTT.

The chain couples TRBV6-2 or TRBV6-3 to TRBJ2-7; D call uncertain. Per germline, CDR1 MNHEY and CDR2 SVGEGT. V was trimmed by 1 base and J by 9 bases, leaving 19 bases between them. This CDR3 comprises 15 residues. CDR3 residues: CASSYFSVDRGGQYF. CDR3 DNA sequence: TGTGCCAGCAGTTACTTTTCGGTGGACCGCGGCGGGCAGTACTTC.

This clonotype was counted a single time. This chain joins TRBV6-2 or TRBV6-3 and TRBJ1-3; tentative D call: TRBD1 (6 bases). V was trimmed by 6 bases and J by 4 bases, leaving 19 bases between them. The CDR3 spans 16 residues. Germline V gene lookup returns CDR1 MNHEY and CDR2 SVGEGT. As DNA, the CDR3 is TGTGCCAGCAGGAAATCCACGGACAGCGCCGGAAACACCATATATTTT. Amino acid sequence: CASRKSTDSAGNTIYF.

The CDR3 nucleotides are TGTGCCTCGAAGGGGGCCAAGAACACTGAAGCTTTCTTT. Its protein product is CASKGAKNTEAFF. The chain uses TRBV2 and TRBJ1-1; 7 bases fit TRBD1. The CDR3 extends over 13 amino acids. Trimming cost V 11 bases and J 1 base; bases outside gene matches: 7. Germline assignment: CDR1 SNHLY and CDR2 FYNNEI. Complete variable domain (other parts from reference TRBV2 and TRBJ1-1): EPEVTQTPSHQVTQMGQEVILRCVPISNHLYFYWYRQILGQKVEFLVSFYNNEISEKSEIFDDQFSVERPDGSNFTLKIRSTKLEDSAMYFCASKGAKNTEAFFGQGTRLTVV.

This clonotype showed up just a few times. J is TRBJ1-2 and V is TRBV3-1; D possibly corresponds to TRBD1 (6 bases). The CDR3 contains 17 residues. V lost 4 bases, J lost 3 bases, and 21 bases lay in between. Looked up from germline, CDR1 is LGHDT and CDR2 is YNNKEL (reference sequence). The CDR3: CASSLSLNRAVDYGYTF. The DNA of the CDR3 is TGTGCCAGCAGCCTGTCTCTAAACAGGGCTGTTGACTATGGCTACACCTTC.

This clonotype was seen more than once but under ten times. The chain couples TRBV3-1 to TRBJ2-2; D could derive from TRBD1 or TRBD2 (5 bases each). V gave up 0 bases and J gave up 4 bases, with 12 bases separating them. Per the germline V gene, CDR1 is LGHDT and CDR2 is YNNKEL (reference sequence). This CDR3 is 16 amino acids long. The CDR3 protein is CASSQDVGPSTGELFF. For the CDR3, the DNA is TGTGCCAGCAGCCAAGATGTGGGACCGAGCACCGGGGAGCTGTTTTTT.

This clonotype has just a few counts. The chain links TRBV7-9 to TRBJ2-1; 7 nucleotides line up with TRBD2. V lost 6 bases, J lost 15 bases, and 11 bases stayed unmatched. CDR1 and CDR2 (germline): SEHNR, FQNEAQ (reference sequence). The length of the CDR3 is 12 residues. This CDR3 is CASRNYSGLRFF. CDR3 DNA: TGTGCCAGCAGGAACTATAGCGGGCTGCGGTTCTTC.